A selection of T cell receptor beta chains follows, all from one sample in a study of blood T cell repertoires in COVID-19. Only in-frame clones appear in the TCRdb table, and some are missing; sequencing was by immunoSEQ multiplex PCR. The sample lists roughly 99,000 clones, 89% occurring once. The specimen was peripheral blood. These receptors were obtained from a man between 40 and 49 years old with active or convalescent COVID-19. Both conserved end residues are part of each CDR3. Each record gives: clone size, D gene, V gene, J gene, CDR3 protein, CDR3 DNA. D genes are given only for firm matches. Clone sizes are given selectively: once, few, many, or a class where the clone is expanded.

clone size: NA
D gene: NA
V gene: TRBV28
J gene: TRBJ1-2
CDR3 protein: CASSLEVNYGYTF
CDR3 DNA: TGTGCCAGCAGTTTAGAGGTCAACTATGGCTACACCTTC

clone size: few
D gene: TRBD1
V gene: TRBV19
J gene: TRBJ1-2
CDR3 protein: CASTYGQGYFGYTF
CDR3 DNA: TGTGCCAGTACCTATGGACAGGGCTACTTTGGCTACACCTTC

clone size: NA
D gene: TRBD2
V gene: TRBV19
J gene: TRBJ2-1
CDR3 protein: CASSLAGSLYNEQFF
CDR3 DNA: TGTGCCAGTAGTCTAGCGGGGAGCCTCTACAATGAGCAGTTCTTC

clone size: NA
D gene: NA
V gene: TRBV28
J gene: TRBJ1-2
CDR3 protein: CASSYRTQNYGYTF
CDR3 DNA: TGTGCCAGCAGTTACCGGACACAGAACTATGGCTACACCTTC

clone size: once
D gene: NA
V gene: TRBV11-3
J gene: TRBJ2-1
CDR3 protein: CASSSRSGSSFGNEQFF
CDR3 DNA: TGTGCCAGCAGCTCCAGGTCAGGTTCCTCCTTTGGGAATGAGCAGTTCTTC

clone size: NA
D gene: TRBD2
V gene: TRBV7-2
J gene: TRBJ2-5
CDR3 protein: CASGGLAGMWETQYF
CDR3 DNA: TGTGCCAGTGGGGGACTAGCGGGGATGTGGGAGACCCAGTACTTC

clone size: NA
D gene: TRBD1
V gene: TRBV10-3
J gene: TRBJ1-4
CDR3 protein: CAISGQGNEKLFF
CDR3 DNA: TGTGCCATCAGTGGACAGGGGAATGAAAAACTGTTTTTT

clone size: NA
D gene: TRBD1
V gene: TRBV6-2/TRBV6-3
J gene: TRBJ2-1
CDR3 protein: CASSLDRGSSYNEQFF
CDR3 DNA: TGTGCCAGCAGTCTTGACAGGGGTAGCTCCTACAATGAGCAGTTCTTC

clone size: NA
D gene: NA
V gene: TRBV12-5
J gene: TRBJ2-2
CDR3 protein: CASAVEGKGAGELFF
CDR3 DNA: TGTGCTAGTGCGGTCGAGGGGAAGGGGGCCGGGGAGCTGTTTTTT

clone size: NA
D gene: TRBD1
V gene: TRBV5-1
J gene: TRBJ1-2
CDR3 protein: CASSPRQGFTYGYTF
CDR3 DNA: TGCGCCAGCAGCCCTAGACAGGGCTTTACCTATGGCTACACCTTC

clone size: NA
D gene: TRBD1
V gene: TRBV18
J gene: TRBJ1-2
CDR3 protein: CASSPTDRGEGYTF
CDR3 DNA: TGTGCCAGCTCACCAACCGACAGGGGAGAGGGCTACACCTTC

clone size: few
D gene: NA
V gene: TRBV3-1/TRBV3-2
J gene: TRBJ2-1
CDR3 protein: CASSPLMAGNNEQFF
CDR3 DNA: TGTGCCAGCAGCCCTCTAATGGCGGGAAACAATGAGCAGTTCTTC

clone size: NA
D gene: NA
V gene: TRBV6-5
J gene: TRBJ2-1
CDR3 protein: CASSYGGKGEQFF
CDR3 DNA: TGTGCCAGCAGTTACGGAGGGAAGGGGGAGCAGTTCTTC

clone size: NA
D gene: NA
V gene: TRBV7-2
J gene: TRBJ1-3
CDR3 protein: CASSFKTARDSGNTIYF
CDR3 DNA: TGTGCCAGCAGCTTCAAAACTGCCAGGGACTCTGGAAACACCATATATTTT

clone size: NA
D gene: NA
V gene: TRBV24-1
J gene: TRBJ1-5
CDR3 protein: CATSDFAVSGNQPQHF
CDR3 DNA: TGTGCCACCAGTGATTTCGCCGTCAGCGGAAATCAGCCCCAGCATTTT

clone size: NA
D gene: TRBD1
V gene: TRBV28
J gene: TRBJ1-2
CDR3 protein: CASSKGAGYGYTF
CDR3 DNA: TGTGCCAGCAGTAAGGGGGCCGGGTATGGCTACACCTTC

clone size: NA
D gene: NA
V gene: TRBV18
J gene: TRBJ1-1
CDR3 protein: CASSLDRNTEAFF
CDR3 DNA: TGTGCCAGCTCACTCGACAGGAACACTGAAGCTTTCTTT

clone size: few
D gene: NA
V gene: TRBV19
J gene: TRBJ2-1
CDR3 protein: CASSMSTSYLNEQFF
CDR3 DNA: TGTGCCAGTAGTATGTCGACTTCATACCTCAATGAGCAGTTCTTC

clone size: NA
D gene: TRBD1
V gene: TRBV2
J gene: TRBJ1-4
CDR3 protein: CASIETGGLNEKLFF
CDR3 DNA: TGTGCCAGCATAGAGACAGGGGGGCTTAATGAAAAACTGTTTTTT

clone size: once
D gene: NA
V gene: TRBV7-2
J gene: TRBJ2-7
CDR3 protein: CASSLAEQAYEQYF
CDR3 DNA: TGTGCCAGCAGCTTAGCGGAACAGGCCTACGAGCAGTACTTC

clone size: NA
D gene: NA
V gene: TRBV19
J gene: TRBJ1-5
CDR3 protein: CASSVLGNQPQHF
CDR3 DNA: TGTGCCAGTAGTGTCCTAGGCAATCAGCCCCAGCATTTT

clone size: NA
D gene: NA
V gene: TRBV21-1
J gene: TRBJ1-5
CDR3 protein: CASSKTRQGAAQPQHF
CDR3 DNA: TGTGCCAGCAGCAAAACGCGTCAGGGGGCGGCTCAGCCCCAGCATTTT